This T cell receptor (beta chain) derives from a study of vaccination effects on CD4 cells after COVID-19. This clone was detected a few times. Its antigen is not identified. V was pared by 4 bases and J by 0 bases, with 10 bases between. This CDR3 spans 16 amino acids. Per germline, CDR1 SNHLY and CDR2 FYNNEI. Produced via immunoSEQ multiplex PCR; TCRdb's table is partial and in-frame only. In the table there are some 50,000 clones, 65% to 80% of which are singletons. Investigators separated out CD4+ T cells once around nine days of culture had passed. The rearrangement uses TRBV2 and TRBJ2-6, with a possible D match to TRBD2 (6 bases). The sequences come from CD4+ T cells from PBMCs cultured without peptide, collected before COVID-19 vaccination. The TCR comes from a human donor who received a COVID-19 vaccine. The CDR3 coding sequence is TGTGCCAGCAGTGCGGGAGCGGTCTCTGGGGCCAACGTCCTGACTTTC. Its protein is CASSAGAVSGANVLTF. The entire variable domain, with the rest obtained from reference TRBV2 and TRBJ2-6, is as follows: EPEVTQTPSHQVTQMGQEVILRCVPISNHLYFYWYRQILGQKVEFLVSFYNNEISEKSEIFDDQFSVERPDGSNFTLKIRSTKLEDSAMYFCASSAGAVSGANVLTFGAGSRLTVL.